This record covers a single TCR beta chain. This sample was included in a study of shared clonotypes between healthy human individuals. Naive CD8 cells were CD45RO-negative, positively selected for CCR7, excluding terminally differentiated effector memory CD45RA+ cells. Germline-derived CDR1 and CDR2 are ENHRY and SYGVKD. The CDR3 has 16 residues. V shed 3 bases and J 0 bases; nucleotides not matched to a gene: 4. Sequenced by immunoSEQ multiplex PCR; TCRdb stores in-frame clones only, minus some. The profile covers millions of clones, with roughly 91% appearing a single time and under 2% taken by the ten largest.

The receptor comes from a man in his late teens or twenties in good health. Some clones in this sample may be carry-over from other donors' samples. This sequence joins TRBV10-3 and TRBJ2-7, with TRBD2 matching 11 bases. Sequencing was carried out using naive CD8+ T cells from PBMCs. The CDR3 here is CAISDGTSGSSYEQYF. CDR3 nucleotides: TGTGCCATCAGTGACGGGACTAGCGGTAGCTCCTACGAGCAGTACTTC.